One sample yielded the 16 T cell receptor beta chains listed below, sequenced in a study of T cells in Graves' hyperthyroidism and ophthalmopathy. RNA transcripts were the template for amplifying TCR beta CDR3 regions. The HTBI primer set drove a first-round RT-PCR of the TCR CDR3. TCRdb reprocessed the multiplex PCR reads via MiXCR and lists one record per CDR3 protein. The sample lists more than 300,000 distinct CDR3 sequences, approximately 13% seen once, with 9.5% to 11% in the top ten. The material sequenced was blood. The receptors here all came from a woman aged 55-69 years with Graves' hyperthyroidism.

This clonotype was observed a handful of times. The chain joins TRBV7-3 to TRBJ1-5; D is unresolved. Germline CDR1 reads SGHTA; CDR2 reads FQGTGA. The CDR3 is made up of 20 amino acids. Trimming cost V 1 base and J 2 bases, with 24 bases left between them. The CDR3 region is CASSLKVRDGSLFGNQPQHF. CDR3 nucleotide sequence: TGTGCCAGCAGCTTAAAGGTAAGGGATGGATCGCTCTTCGGCAATCAGCCCCAGCATTTT.

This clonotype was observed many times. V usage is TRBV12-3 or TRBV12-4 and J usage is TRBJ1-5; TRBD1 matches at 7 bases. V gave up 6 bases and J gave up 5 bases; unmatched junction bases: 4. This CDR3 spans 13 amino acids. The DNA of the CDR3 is TGTGCCAGCAGCCGGGACAGATATCAGCCCCAGCATTTT. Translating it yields CASSRDRYQPQHF.

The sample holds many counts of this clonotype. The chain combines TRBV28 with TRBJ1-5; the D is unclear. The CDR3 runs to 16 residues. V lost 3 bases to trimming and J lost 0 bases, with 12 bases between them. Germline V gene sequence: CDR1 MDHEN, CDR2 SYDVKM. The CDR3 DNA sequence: TGTGCCAGCAGTTTTTACGGACTGTTTAGCAATCAGCCCCAGCATTTT. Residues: CASSFYGLFSNQPQHF.

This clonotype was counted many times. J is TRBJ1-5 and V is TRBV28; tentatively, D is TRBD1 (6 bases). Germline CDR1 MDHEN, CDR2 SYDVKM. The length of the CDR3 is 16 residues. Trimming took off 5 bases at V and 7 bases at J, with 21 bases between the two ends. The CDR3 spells CASSPRDNIAGQPQHF. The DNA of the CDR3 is TGTGCCAGCAGTCCGCGGGACAATATCGCAGGGCAGCCCCAGCATTTT.

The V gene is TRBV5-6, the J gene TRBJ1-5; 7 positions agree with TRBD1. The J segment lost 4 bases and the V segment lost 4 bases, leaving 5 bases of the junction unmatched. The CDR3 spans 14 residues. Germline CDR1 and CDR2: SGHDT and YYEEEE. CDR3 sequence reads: CASSLGDRNQPQHF. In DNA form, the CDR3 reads TGTGCCAGCAGCCTGGGGGACAGAAATCAGCCCCAGCATTTT.

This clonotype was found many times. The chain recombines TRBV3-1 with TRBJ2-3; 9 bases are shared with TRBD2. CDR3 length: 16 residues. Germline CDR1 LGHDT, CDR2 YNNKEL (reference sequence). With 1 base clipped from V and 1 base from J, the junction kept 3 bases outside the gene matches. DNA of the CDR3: TGTGCCAGCAGCCAAGCTAGCGGGAAGGGCACAGATACGCAGTATTTT. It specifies CASSQASGKGTDTQYF.

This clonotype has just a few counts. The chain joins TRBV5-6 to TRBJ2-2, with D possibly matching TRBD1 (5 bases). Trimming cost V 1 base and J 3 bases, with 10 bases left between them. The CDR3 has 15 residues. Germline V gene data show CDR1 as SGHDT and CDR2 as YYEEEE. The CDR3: CASSLPGPDTGELFF. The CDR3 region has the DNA TGTGCCAGCAGCTTGCCAGGGCCGGACACCGGGGAGCTGTTTTTT.

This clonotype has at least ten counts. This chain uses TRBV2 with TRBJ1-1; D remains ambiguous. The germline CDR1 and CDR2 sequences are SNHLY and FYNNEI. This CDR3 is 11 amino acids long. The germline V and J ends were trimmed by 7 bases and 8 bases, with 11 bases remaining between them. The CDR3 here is CASNFYDEAFF. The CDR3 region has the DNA TGTGCCAGCAACTTCTACGACGAAGCTTTCTTT.

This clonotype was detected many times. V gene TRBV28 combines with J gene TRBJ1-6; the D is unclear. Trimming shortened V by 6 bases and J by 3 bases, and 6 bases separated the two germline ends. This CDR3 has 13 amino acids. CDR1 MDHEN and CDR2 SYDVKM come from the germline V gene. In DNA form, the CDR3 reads TGTGCCAGCAGACGGGGCTATAATTCACCCCTCCACTTT. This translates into CASRRGYNSPLHF.

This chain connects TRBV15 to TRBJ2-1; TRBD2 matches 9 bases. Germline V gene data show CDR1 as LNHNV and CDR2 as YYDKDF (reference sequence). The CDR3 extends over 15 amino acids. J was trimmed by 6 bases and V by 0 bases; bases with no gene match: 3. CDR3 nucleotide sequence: TGTGCCACCAGCAGAGAAGCAGCGGGGGGCAATGAGCAGTTCTTC. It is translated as CATSREAAGGNEQFF.

The CDR3 DNA sequence: TGCAGTGCCAGCCTGGGACAGGGTTACGAAAAACTGTTTTTT. Its protein product is CSASLGQGYEKLFF. The chain couples TRBV20-1 to TRBJ1-4; TRBD1 aligns across 9 bases. V was pared by 6 bases and J by 8 bases, with 10 bases of the junction left unmatched. Germline loops: CDR1 DFQATT, CDR2 SNEGSKA (reference sequence). The length of the CDR3 is 14 residues.

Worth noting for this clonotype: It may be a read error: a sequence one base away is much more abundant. The CDR3 protein is CASSLDRFSHEQYF. In DNA, the CDR3 is TGTGCCAGCAGCCTGGACAGGTTCTCCCACGAGCAGTACTTC. The chain combines TRBV5-4 with TRBJ2-7; 7 bases map to TRBD1. CDR3 length: 14 amino acids. The V gene's germline CDR1 is SGHNT and CDR2 YYREEE (reference sequence). Looking up the rest from reference TRBV5-4 and TRBJ2-7 gives the full variable domain: ETGVTQSPTHLIKTRGQQVTLRCSSQSGHNTVSWYQQALGQGPQFIFQYYREEENGRGNFPPRFSGLQFPNYSSELNVNALELDDSALYLCASSLDRFSHEQYFGPGTRLTVT.

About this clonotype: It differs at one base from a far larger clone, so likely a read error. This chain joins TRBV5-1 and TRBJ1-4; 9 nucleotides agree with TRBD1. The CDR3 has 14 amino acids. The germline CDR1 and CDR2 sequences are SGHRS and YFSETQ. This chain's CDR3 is CASSPGQGDEKPFF. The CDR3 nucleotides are TGCGCCAGCTCCCCGGGACAGGGAGATGAAAAACCGTTTTTT.

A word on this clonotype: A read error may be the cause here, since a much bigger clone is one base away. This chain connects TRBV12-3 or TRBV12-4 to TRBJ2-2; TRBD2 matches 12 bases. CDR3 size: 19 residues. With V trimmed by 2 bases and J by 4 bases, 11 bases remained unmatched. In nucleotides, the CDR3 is TGTGCCAGCAGTTTAAGTCCCTTACTAGCGGGAGGTAGCACCGGGGAGCTGTTTTTT. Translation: CASSLSPLLAGGSTGELFF.

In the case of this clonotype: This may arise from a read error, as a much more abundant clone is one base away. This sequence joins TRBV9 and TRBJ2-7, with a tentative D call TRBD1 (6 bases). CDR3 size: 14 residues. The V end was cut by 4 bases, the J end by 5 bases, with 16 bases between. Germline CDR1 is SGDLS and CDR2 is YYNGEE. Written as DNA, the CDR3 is TGTGCCAGCAGCTCTCGGGTCGAGGGGGACGAGCAGTACTTC. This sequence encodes CASSSRVEGDEQYF.

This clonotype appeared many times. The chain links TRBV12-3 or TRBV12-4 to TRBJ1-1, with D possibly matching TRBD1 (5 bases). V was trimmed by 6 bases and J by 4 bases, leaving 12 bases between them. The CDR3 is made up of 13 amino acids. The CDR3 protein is CASRPRGGTEAFF. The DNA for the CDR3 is TGTGCCAGCAGACCTAGGGGAGGCACTGAAGCTTTCTTT.